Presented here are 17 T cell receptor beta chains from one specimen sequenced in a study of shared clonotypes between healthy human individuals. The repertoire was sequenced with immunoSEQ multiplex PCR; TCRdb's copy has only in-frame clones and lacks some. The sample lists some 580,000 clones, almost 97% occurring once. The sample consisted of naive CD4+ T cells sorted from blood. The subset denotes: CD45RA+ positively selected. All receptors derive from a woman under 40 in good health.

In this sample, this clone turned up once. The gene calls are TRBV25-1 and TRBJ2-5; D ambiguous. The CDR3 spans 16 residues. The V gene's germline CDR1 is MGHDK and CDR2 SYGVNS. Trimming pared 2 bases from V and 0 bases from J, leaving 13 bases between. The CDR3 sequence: CASSEKYRSDQETQYF. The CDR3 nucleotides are TGTGCCAGCAGTGAAAAATATAGAAGCGACCAAGAGACCCAGTACTTC.

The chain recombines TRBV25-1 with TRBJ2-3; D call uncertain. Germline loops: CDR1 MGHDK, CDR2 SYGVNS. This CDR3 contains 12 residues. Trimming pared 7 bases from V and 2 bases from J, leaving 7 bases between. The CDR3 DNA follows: TGTGCCAGCACTGACATCACAGATACGCAGTATTTT. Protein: CASTDITDTQYF.

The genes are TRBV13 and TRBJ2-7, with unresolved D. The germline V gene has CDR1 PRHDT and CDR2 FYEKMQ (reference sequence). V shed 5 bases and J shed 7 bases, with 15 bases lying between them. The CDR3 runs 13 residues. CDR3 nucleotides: TGTGCCAGCAGCAAGGACCCATCTACGGAGCAGTACTTC. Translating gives CASSKDPSTEQYF.

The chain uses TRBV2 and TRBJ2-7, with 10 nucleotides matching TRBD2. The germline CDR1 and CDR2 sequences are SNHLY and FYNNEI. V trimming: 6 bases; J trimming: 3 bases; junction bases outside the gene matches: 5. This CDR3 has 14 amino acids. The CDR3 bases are TGTGCCAGCAGCCTGGGACTAGCGAGCTACGAGCAGTACTTC. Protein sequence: CASSLGLASYEQYF.

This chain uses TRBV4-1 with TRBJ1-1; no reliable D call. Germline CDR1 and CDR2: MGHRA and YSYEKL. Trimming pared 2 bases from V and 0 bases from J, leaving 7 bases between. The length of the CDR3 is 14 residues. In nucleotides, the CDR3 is TGCGCCAGCAGCCAACTTCCCGTGAACACTGAAGCTTTCTTT. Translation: CASSQLPVNTEAFF.

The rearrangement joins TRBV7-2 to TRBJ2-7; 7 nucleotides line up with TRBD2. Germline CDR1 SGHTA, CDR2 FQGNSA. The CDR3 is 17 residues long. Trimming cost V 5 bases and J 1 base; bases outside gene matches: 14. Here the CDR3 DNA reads TGTGCCAGCAGCACCGGATACGGCGGGAGCTGGTCCTACGAGCAGTACTTC. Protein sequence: CASSTGYGGSWSYEQYF.

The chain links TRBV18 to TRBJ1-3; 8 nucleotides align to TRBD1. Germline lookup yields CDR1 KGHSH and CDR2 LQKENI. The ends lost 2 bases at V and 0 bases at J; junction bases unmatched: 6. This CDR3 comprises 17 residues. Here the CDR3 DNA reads TGTGCCAGCTCACCATCGACAGGGGTTGCCTCTGGAAACACCATATATTTT. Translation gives CASSPSTGVASGNTIYF.

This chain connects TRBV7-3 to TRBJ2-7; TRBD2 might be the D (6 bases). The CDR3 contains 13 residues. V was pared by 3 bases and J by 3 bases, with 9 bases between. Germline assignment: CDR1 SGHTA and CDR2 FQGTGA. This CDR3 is CASSFDGGYEQYF. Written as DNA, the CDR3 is TGTGCCAGCAGCTTCGACGGGGGCTACGAGCAGTACTTC.

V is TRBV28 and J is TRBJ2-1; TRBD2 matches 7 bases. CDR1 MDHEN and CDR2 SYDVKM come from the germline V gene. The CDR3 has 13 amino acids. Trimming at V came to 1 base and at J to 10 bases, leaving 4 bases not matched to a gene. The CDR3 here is CASSLSTSEEQFF. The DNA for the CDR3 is TGTGCCAGCAGTTTATCCACTAGCGAGGAGCAGTTCTTC.

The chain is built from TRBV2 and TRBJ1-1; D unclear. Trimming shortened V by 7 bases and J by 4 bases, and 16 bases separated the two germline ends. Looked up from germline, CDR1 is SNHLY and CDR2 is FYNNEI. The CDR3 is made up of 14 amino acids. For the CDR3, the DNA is TGTGCCAGCAAAGATGGGGTTTTAGTCACTGAAGCTTTCTTT. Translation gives CASKDGVLVTEAFF.

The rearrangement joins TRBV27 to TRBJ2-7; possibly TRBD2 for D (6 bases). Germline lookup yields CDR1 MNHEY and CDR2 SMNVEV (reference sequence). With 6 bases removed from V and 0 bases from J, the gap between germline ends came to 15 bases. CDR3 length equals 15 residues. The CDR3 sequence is CASRPGLVSSYEQYF. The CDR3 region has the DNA TGTGCCAGCAGACCGGGACTCGTCAGCTCCTACGAGCAGTACTTC.

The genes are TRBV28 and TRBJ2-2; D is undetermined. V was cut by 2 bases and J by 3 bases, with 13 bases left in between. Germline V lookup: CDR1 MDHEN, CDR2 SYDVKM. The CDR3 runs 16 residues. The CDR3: CASSLTASSYTGELFF. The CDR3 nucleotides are TGTGCCAGCAGTTTAACGGCTAGTTCGTACACCGGGGAGCTGTTTTTT.

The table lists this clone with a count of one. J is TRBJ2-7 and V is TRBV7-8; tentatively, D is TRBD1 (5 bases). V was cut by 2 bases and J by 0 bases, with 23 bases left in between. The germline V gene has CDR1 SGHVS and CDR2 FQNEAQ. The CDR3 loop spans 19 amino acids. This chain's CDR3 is CASSLTVGVGQAGSYEQYF. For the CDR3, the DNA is TGTGCCAGCAGCTTAACTGTTGGGGTGGGGCAGGCAGGCTCCTACGAGCAGTACTTC.

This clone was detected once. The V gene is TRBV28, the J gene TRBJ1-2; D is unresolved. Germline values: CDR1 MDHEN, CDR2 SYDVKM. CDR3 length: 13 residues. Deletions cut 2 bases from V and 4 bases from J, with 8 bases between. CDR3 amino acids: CASSLRQIYGYTF. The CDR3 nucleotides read TGTGCCAGCAGTTTACGGCAGATCTATGGCTACACCTTC.

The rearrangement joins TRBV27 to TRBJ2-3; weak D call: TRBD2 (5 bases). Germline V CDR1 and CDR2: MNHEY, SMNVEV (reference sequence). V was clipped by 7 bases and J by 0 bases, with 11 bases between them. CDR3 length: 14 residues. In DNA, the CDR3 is TGTGCCAGCACCATACGGGGTAGCACAGATACGCAGTATTTT. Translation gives CASTIRGSTDTQYF.

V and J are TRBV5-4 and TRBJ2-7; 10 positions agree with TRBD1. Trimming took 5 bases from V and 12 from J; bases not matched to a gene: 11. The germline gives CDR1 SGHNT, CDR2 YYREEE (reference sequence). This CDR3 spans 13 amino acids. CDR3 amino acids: CASSWAGTGEPYF. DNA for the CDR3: TGTGCCAGCAGTTGGGCCGGGACAGGGGAACCGTACTTC.

The CDR3 nucleotides are TGCGCCAGCAGCTTGGGTCGGGACAGGGCCCACTACGAGCAGTACTTC. Protein product: CASSLGRDRAHYEQYF. The rearrangement joins TRBV5-1 to TRBJ2-7; 9 bases are shared with TRBD1. Germline V gene sequence: CDR1 SGHRS, CDR2 YFSETQ. CDR3 length: 16 residues. The trim removed 0 bases at V and 3 bases at J, leaving 7 bases unmatched.